These T cell receptor beta chains were read from a single sample in a study of blood T cell repertoires in COVID-19. Data came from immunoSEQ multiplex PCR; TCRdb stores just in-frame clones and leaves some out. The table includes more than 250,000 clones, approximately 85% detected once. Sequencing was performed on peripheral blood. The receptors come from a man in his fifties or sixties with active or convalescent COVID-19. The conserved cysteine and the conserved F or W are not part of the CDR3 here.

>TRBJ1-1|TRBV19
ASSQYGGQINTEAF
>TRBJ2-2|TRBV30
AWRAAGGNTGELF
>TRBJ1-6|TRBV7-2
ASSLGGQGSSPLH
>TRBJ2-1|TRBV6-5
ASRGQDSYNEQF
>TRBJ2-7|TRBV28
ASSSRQGGYEQY
>TRBJ2-1|TRBV20-1
SASLAGAWGNEQF
>TRBJ2-5|TRBV30
AWTLGTGSRQETQY
>TRBJ2-7|TRBV18
ASSLGLAGYEQY
>TRBJ2-7|TRBV5-1
ASSLKMTGSSYEQY
>TRBJ2-1|TRBV28
ASSSSLTSGTYNEQF
>TRBJ1-2|TRBV28
ASSLPDGGRGEGYT
>TRBJ2-3|TRBV27
ASRKLAAYGTDTQY
>TRBJ2-2|TRBV7-2
ASSFGRNTGELF
>TRBJ2-5|TRBV5-4
ASSLARGPETQY
>TRBJ2-7|TRBV11-2
ASSQGQGGRRQYEQY
>TRBJ2-1|TRBV4-1
ASSLTLGRRYNEQF
>TRBJ1-2|TRBV5-1
ASSSHWPGQNYGYT
>TRBJ1-2|TRBV6-5
ASSYSSGKGYT
>TRBJ1-2|TRBV2
ASDEIYYGYT
>TRBJ2-1|TRBV5-4
ASRYDTSGRGGEQF
>TRBJ1-5|TRBV2
ASSDRQFSNQPQH
>TRBJ2-4|TRBV28
ASSWTGGAKNIQY
>TRBJ2-3|TRBV24-1
ATSPSEGGFTDTQY
>TRBJ1-1|TRBV5-1
ASRYRALNTEAF
>TRBJ2-1|TRBV29-1
SLREGPYNEQF
>TRBJ2-1|TRBV7-9
ASSLPSGSGNEQF
>TRBJ1-4|TRBV5-1
ASSIGGINEKLF
>TRBJ2-1|TRBV7-7
ASSLSASSYNEQF
>TRBJ1-5|TRBV10-3
AIGGGHGPLNQPQH
>TRBJ2-1|TRBV7-3
ASSFDRGSYNEQF
>TRBJ2-3|TRBV7-2
ASSLGGRGDTQY
>TRBJ2-5|TRBV2
ASTGDQETQY
>TRBJ2-3|TRBV11-2
ASSLRTSGYTDTQY
>TRBJ1-2|TRBV10-1
ASSESGGRDYGYT
>TRBJ2-7|TRBV25-1
ASSGSGYEQY
>TRBJ2-7|TRBV6-5
ASSQNYEQY
>TRBJ2-7|TRBV7-3
ASSFNPLAGGDEQY
>TRBJ1-2|TRBV30
AWTPSTHGYT
>TRBJ2-7|TRBV27
ASSFRGQGVYEQY
>TRBJ2-7|TRBV27
ASRELGSSYEQY
>TRBJ1-5|TRBV4-2
ASSQSDSSNQPQH
>TRBJ2-5|TRBV21-1
ASDDSGTGAETQY
>TRBJ2-2|TRBV10-1
ASSVSIGGRRDYTGELF
>TRBJ2-3|TRBV6-2/TRBV6-3
ASSYGLAGDTQY
>TRBJ1-4|TRBV21-1
ASSIRVEKLF
>TRBJ2-5|TRBV5-6
ASSLGGRASLETQY
>TRBJ2-4|TRBV3-1/TRBV3-2
ASSQGQGVTDQY
>TRBJ2-3|TRBV21-1
ASSKRIGGIADTQY
>TRBJ1-2|TRBV3-1/TRBV3-2
ASSQGHGRGYGYT
>TRBJ2-7|TRBV2
ASLGLADYEQY
>TRBJ2-1|TRBV3-1/TRBV3-2
ASSRAGAGEQF
>TRBJ2-7|TRBV4-2
ASSQVWTSDDEQY
>TRBJ2-1|TRBV5-8
ASSSGGKQF
>TRBJ2-6|TRBV5-1
ASRSDGAGANVLT
>TRBJ2-2|TRBV7-2
ASSSSLGGPPGELF